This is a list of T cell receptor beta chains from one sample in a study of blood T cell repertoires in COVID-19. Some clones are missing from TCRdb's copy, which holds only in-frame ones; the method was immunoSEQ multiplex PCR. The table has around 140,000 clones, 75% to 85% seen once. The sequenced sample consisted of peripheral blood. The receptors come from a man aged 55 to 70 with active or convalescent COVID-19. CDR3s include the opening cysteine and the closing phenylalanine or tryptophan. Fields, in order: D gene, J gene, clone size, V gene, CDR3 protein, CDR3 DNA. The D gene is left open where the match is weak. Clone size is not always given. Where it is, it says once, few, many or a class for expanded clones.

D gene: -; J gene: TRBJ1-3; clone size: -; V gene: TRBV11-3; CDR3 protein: CASSLQGRRNTIYF; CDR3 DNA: TGTGCCAGCAGCTTGCAGGGCCGGCGAAACACCATATATTTT
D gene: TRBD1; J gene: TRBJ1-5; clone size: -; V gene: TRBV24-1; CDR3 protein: CATSDPSTGGFSQPQHF; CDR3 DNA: TGTGCCACCAGTGACCCTTCGACAGGGGGCTTCTCTCAGCCCCAGCATTTT
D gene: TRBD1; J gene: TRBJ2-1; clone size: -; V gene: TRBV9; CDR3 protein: CASSASGGGFNEQFF; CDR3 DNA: TGTGCCAGCAGCGCCTCAGGGGGCGGTTTCAATGAGCAGTTCTTC
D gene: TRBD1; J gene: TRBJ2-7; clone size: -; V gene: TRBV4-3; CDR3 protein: CASSQVVAGGPYEQYF; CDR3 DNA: TGCGCCAGCAGCCAAGTTGTAGCAGGGGGCCCCTACGAGCAGTACTTC
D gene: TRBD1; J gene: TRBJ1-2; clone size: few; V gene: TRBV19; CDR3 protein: CASSPTGQGAYYGYTF; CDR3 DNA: TGTGCCAGTAGTCCGACAGGACAGGGGGCATACTATGGCTACACCTTC
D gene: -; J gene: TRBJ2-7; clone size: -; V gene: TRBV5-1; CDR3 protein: CASSAVPGDSYEQYF; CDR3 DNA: TGCGCCAGCAGCGCTGTTCCGGGAGATTCCTACGAGCAGTACTTC
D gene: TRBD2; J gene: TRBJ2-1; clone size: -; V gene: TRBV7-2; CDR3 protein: CASSPGTSVSEQFF; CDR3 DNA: TGTGCCAGCAGCCCGGGGACTAGCGTCTCAGAGCAGTTCTTC
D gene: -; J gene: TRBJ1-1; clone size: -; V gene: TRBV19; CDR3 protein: CASSIGSGYTEAFF; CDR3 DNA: TGTGCCAGTAGTATAGGGTCAGGGTACACTGAAGCTTTCTTT
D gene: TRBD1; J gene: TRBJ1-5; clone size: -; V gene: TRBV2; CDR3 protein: CASRGTDLSNQPQHF; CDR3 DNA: TGTGCCAGCAGGGGGACAGATCTTAGCAATCAGCCCCAGCATTTT
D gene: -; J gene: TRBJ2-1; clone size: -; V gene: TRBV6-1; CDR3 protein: CASSDFPTEQFF; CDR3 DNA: TGTGCCAGCAGTGATTTCCCTACTGAGCAGTTCTTC
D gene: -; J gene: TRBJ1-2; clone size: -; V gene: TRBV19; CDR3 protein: CASSIPEGSYGYTF; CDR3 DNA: TGTGCCAGTAGTATTCCCGAGGGAAGCTATGGCTACACCTTC
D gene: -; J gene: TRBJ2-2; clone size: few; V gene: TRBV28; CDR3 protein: CASSLSGYTGELFF; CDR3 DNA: TGTGCCAGCAGTTTATCGGGGTACACCGGGGAGCTGTTTTTT
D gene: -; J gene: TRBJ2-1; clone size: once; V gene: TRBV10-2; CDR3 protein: CASSESIGNEQFF; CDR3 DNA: TGCGCCAGCAGTGAGTCCATCGGGAATGAGCAGTTCTTC
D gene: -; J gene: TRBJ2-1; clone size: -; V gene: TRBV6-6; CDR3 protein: CASSYSRVYNEQFF; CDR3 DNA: TGTGCCAGCAGTTACTCGCGTGTGTACAATGAGCAGTTCTTC
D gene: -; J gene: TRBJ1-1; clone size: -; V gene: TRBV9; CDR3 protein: CASSQREANTEAFF; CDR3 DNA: TGTGCCAGCAGCCAGAGGGAAGCGAACACTGAAGCTTTCTTT
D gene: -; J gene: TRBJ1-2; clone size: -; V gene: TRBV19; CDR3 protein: CASSIDGIYGYTF; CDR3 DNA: TGTGCCAGTAGTATAGATGGCATTTATGGCTACACCTTC
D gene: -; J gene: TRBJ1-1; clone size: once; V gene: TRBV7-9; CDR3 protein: CASTTGLSEAFF; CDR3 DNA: TGTGCCAGCACCACCGGACTATCAGAAGCTTTCTTT
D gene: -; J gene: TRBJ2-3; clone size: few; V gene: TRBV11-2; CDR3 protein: CASSYNTGIDTQYF; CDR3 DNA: TGTGCCAGCAGCTACAATACAGGGATAGATACGCAGTATTTT
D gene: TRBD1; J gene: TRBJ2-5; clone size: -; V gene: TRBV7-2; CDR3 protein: CASSLPGGQGFETQYF; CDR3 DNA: TGTGCCAGCAGCTTACCGGGGGGACAGGGATTTGAGACCCAGTACTTC
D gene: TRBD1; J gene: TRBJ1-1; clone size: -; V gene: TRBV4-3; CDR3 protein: CASSLQGGDTEAFF; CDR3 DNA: TGCGCCAGCAGCCTCCAGGGGGGAGACACTGAAGCTTTCTTT
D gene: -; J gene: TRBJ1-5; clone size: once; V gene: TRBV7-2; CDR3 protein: CASSQQSNQPQHF; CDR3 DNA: TGTGCCAGCAGCCAACAGAGCAATCAGCCCCAGCATTTT
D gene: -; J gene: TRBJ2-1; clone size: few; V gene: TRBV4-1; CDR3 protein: CASSQIGGNEQFF; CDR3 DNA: TGCGCCAGCAGCCAGATCGGTGGCAATGAGCAGTTCTTC
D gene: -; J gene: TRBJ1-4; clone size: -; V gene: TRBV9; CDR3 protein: CASSVGVRHGNEKLFF; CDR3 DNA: TGTGCCAGCAGCGTAGGGGTGAGGCACGGTAATGAAAAACTGTTTTTT